This T cell receptor (beta chain) was retrieved from a study of blood T cell repertoires in COVID-19 (dated by TCRdb to the early 2020s). Study-wide context: Collaborator samples came from the United States, Italy and Spain and covered acute and convalescent phases of COVID-19. The samples were drawn from the first 160 participants of the ongoing ImmuneRACE study and from 1,254 subjects provided by 6 global collaborators. HLA class I and class II types, where available, came from metadata supplied by the sample provider rather than from assay-based typing. The prospective study material was composed of cDNA or gDNA derived from T cells, B-cell-depleted T cells, or PBMCs. A freely available public database, intended as a resource for researchers studying the immune response to SARS-CoV-2, is where the repertoires were released. A de-identified subject ID, COVID-19 status, age in years and sex were almost always included in the sample metadata. Subjects who had been exposed to COVID-19, were actively infected with it, or had recovered from it provided the deeply sampled blood TCRbeta repertoires that made up the dataset.

Collaborating institutions collected whole blood in K2EDTA tubes following their own protocols. For TCRbeta analysis, collaborator samples were shipped as frozen whole blood, as isolated PBMCs, or as DNA extracted from either sample type. Overall results and qualifications from the work: Clinical and demographic metadata were provided uncurated, with the amount varying by source and participant.

In regard to this clone: The antigen it binds to is not known. There are no base qualities to consult, and no much larger clone falls within one base.

From the cysteine through the phenylalanine, the CDR3 covers 13 amino acids. Only the CDR3 DNA is retained, 39 bases long and in frame from the first base. Trimming accounts for 4 bases at V and 7 bases at J, while the number of junction bases matched to no gene is 6. The immunoSEQ Assay, a bias-controlled multiplex PCR, was used to amplify TCRbeta CDR3 regions from genomic DNA. The study's processing was this. Within the assay, amplification of reference gene primers was used to estimate how many nucleated cells each sample contained. To quantify the absolute abundance of each unique TCRbeta CDR3 rearrangement, sequence reads were collapsed and filtered. For each sample, productive Simpson clonality was calculated as the square root of Simpson's diversity index across productive rearrangements. In its TCRdb copy, this immuneACCESS table keeps in-frame sequences only and misses some clones. Where compared with another copy, unresolved V genes explain less than half of these, and the others have no known cause. The V and J calls and the clone size are those of that table, but D and trimming were determined from the DNA. The sample contains 88,000 or so clones, roughly 80% of them found a single time. The ten largest clones capture 4% to 5.5% of the sample.

Sequences were obtained from peripheral blood. The sequence came from a man aged 60-69 years with acute or convalescent COVID-19. The chain is assembled from TRBV12-3 or TRBV12-4 and TRBJ1-1; 7 central bases correspond to TRBD1. The nucleotides read TGTGCCAGCAGTTCCCGGACAGGATTTGAAGCTTTCTTT. Translated, it reads CASSSRTGFEAFF.